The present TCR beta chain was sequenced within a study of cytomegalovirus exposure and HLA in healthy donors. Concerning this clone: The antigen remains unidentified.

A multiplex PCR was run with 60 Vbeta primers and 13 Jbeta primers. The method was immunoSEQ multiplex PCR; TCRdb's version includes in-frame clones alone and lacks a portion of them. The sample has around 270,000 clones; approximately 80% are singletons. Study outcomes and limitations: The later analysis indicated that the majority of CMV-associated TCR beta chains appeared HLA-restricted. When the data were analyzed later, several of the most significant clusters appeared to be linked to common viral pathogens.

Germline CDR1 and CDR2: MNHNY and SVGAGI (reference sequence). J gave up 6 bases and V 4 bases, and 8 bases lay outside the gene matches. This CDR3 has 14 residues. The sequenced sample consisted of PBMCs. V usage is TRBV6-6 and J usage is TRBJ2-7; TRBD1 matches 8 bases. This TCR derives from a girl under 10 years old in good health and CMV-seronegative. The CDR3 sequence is CASSSRQGIGEQYF. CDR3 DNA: TGTGCCAGCAGTTCTCGACAGGGGATAGGCGAGCAGTACTTC.